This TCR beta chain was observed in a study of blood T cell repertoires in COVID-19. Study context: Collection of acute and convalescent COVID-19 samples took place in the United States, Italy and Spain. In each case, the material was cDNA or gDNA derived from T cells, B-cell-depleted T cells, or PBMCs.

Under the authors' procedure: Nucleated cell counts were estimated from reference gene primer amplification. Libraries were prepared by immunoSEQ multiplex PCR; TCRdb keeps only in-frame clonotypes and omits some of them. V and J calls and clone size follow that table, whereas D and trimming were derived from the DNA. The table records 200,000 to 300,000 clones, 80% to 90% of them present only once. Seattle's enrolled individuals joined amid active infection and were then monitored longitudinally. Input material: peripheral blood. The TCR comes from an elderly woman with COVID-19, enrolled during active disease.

The CDR3 coding sequence is TGTGCCAGCAGTGAAGCTTGGGACAGGTTCTATGGCTACACCTTC. Translation: CASSEAWDRFYGYTF. This chain links TRBV6-1 with TRBJ1-2, with TRBD1 identical over 8 bases. J was trimmed by 4 bases and V by 0 bases; bases with no gene match: 4. The CDR3 runs to 15 residues. From germline, CDR1 is MNHNS and CDR2 SASEGT.